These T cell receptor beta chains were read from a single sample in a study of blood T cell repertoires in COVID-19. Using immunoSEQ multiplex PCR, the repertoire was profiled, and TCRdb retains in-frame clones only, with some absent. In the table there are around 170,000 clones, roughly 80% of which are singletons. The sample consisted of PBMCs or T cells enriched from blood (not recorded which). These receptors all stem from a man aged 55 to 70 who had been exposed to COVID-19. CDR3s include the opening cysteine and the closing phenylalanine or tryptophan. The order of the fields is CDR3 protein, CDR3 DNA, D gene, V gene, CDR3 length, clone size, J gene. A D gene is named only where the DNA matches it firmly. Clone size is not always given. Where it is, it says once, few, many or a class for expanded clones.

CDR3 protein: CASSLGGLGEKLFF
CDR3 DNA: TGTGCCAGCAGTTTGGGAGGGTTAGGTGAAAAACTGTTTTTT
D gene: -
V gene: TRBV27
CDR3 length: 14
clone size: -
J gene: TRBJ1-4

CDR3 protein: CASSFLAAATSTDTQYF
CDR3 DNA: TGTGCCAGCAGTTTTCTTGCAGCGGCGACTAGCACAGATACGCAGTATTTT
D gene: -
V gene: TRBV28
CDR3 length: 17
clone size: -
J gene: TRBJ2-3

CDR3 protein: CASNRGNTGELFF
CDR3 DNA: TGTGCCAGCAACAGGGGGAACACCGGGGAGCTGTTTTTT
D gene: TRBD1
V gene: TRBV19
CDR3 length: 13
clone size: few
J gene: TRBJ2-2

CDR3 protein: CSGQVGMNTEAFF
CDR3 DNA: TGCAGCGGGCAAGTGGGCATGAACACTGAAGCTTTCTTT
D gene: -
V gene: TRBV29-1
CDR3 length: 13
clone size: -
J gene: TRBJ1-1

CDR3 protein: CASSPQGALDTEAFF
CDR3 DNA: TGTGCCAGCTCACCACAGGGGGCTTTGGACACTGAAGCTTTCTTT
D gene: TRBD1
V gene: TRBV18
CDR3 length: 15
clone size: -
J gene: TRBJ1-1

CDR3 protein: CAWTRFRTGGRETQYF
CDR3 DNA: TGTGCCTGGACCCGCTTCCGGACAGGGGGCCGTGAGACCCAGTACTTC
D gene: TRBD1
V gene: TRBV30
CDR3 length: 16
clone size: -
J gene: TRBJ2-5

CDR3 protein: CASSQGPGQGAYEQYF
CDR3 DNA: TGTGCCAGCAGCCAAGGCCCCGGACAGGGGGCTTACGAGCAGTACTTC
D gene: TRBD1
V gene: TRBV3-1/TRBV3-2
CDR3 length: 16
clone size: -
J gene: TRBJ2-7

CDR3 protein: CASSGLRTVSYGYTF
CDR3 DNA: TGTGCCAGCAGCGGCCTCCGGACAGTCTCGTATGGCTACACCTTC
D gene: -
V gene: TRBV5-6
CDR3 length: 15
clone size: -
J gene: TRBJ1-2

CDR3 protein: CASNSDRGLKSPLHF
CDR3 DNA: TGTGCCAGCAACTCCGACAGGGGGCTGAAATCACCCCTCCACTTT
D gene: TRBD1
V gene: TRBV28
CDR3 length: 15
clone size: -
J gene: TRBJ1-6

CDR3 protein: CASGLDRGVYNEQFF
CDR3 DNA: TGTGCTAGTGGTTTGGACAGGGGCGTCTACAATGAGCAGTTCTTC
D gene: TRBD1
V gene: TRBV12-5
CDR3 length: 15
clone size: -
J gene: TRBJ2-1

CDR3 protein: CASSPGVGEQFF
CDR3 DNA: TGTGCCAGCAGCCCCGGGGTGGGTGAGCAGTTCTTC
D gene: -
V gene: TRBV5-5
CDR3 length: 12
clone size: few
J gene: TRBJ2-1

CDR3 protein: CSASMAGGEETQYF
CDR3 DNA: TGCAGTGCTAGTATGGCAGGGGGCGAGGAGACCCAGTACTTC
D gene: TRBD1
V gene: TRBV20-1
CDR3 length: 14
clone size: -
J gene: TRBJ2-5

CDR3 protein: CASSFNTGVGDTQYF
CDR3 DNA: TGTGCCAGCAGCTTTAATACGGGAGTAGGAGATACGCAGTATTTT
D gene: -
V gene: TRBV7-8
CDR3 length: 15
clone size: -
J gene: TRBJ2-3

CDR3 protein: CASSPGLAGGNIQYF
CDR3 DNA: TGCGCCAGCAGCCCGGGACTAGCGGGAGGAAACATTCAGTACTTC
D gene: TRBD2
V gene: TRBV5-1
CDR3 length: 15
clone size: -
J gene: TRBJ2-4

CDR3 protein: CASSLAYRTYGYTF
CDR3 DNA: TGTGCCAGCAGCTTGGCCTACAGGACCTATGGCTACACCTTC
D gene: -
V gene: TRBV5-8
CDR3 length: 14
clone size: -
J gene: TRBJ1-2

CDR3 protein: CASMPVARGGGILNYEAFF
CDR3 DNA: TGTGCCAGCATGCCGGTCGCGCGGGGGGGAGGGATCCTTAATTACGAAGCTTTCTTT
D gene: -
V gene: TRBV3-1/TRBV3-2
CDR3 length: 19
clone size: once
J gene: TRBJ1-1

CDR3 protein: CASSLGSGRANEQFF
CDR3 DNA: TGTGCCAGCAGCTTAGGTAGCGGGAGGGCCAATGAGCAGTTCTTC
D gene: TRBD2
V gene: TRBV5-6
CDR3 length: 15
clone size: -
J gene: TRBJ2-1

CDR3 protein: CAWSIDRGQGYTF
CDR3 DNA: TGTGCCTGGAGTATTGACAGGGGGCAGGGCTACACCTTC
D gene: TRBD1
V gene: TRBV30
CDR3 length: 13
clone size: -
J gene: TRBJ1-2

CDR3 protein: CASSRVGGDYEQYF
CDR3 DNA: TGTGCCAGCAGCCGCGTGGGAGGGGACTACGAGCAGTACTTC
D gene: TRBD2
V gene: TRBV11-2
CDR3 length: 14
clone size: few
J gene: TRBJ2-7

CDR3 protein: CASSPAGGLVNEQFF
CDR3 DNA: TGTGCCAGTAGTCCGGCGGGAGGGCTGGTGAATGAGCAGTTCTTC
D gene: TRBD2
V gene: TRBV19
CDR3 length: 15
clone size: many
J gene: TRBJ2-1

CDR3 protein: CASSLTSRRNEQYF
CDR3 DNA: TGTGCCAGCAGCCTCACTAGCCGTAGGAACGAGCAGTACTTC
D gene: -
V gene: TRBV9
CDR3 length: 14
clone size: -
J gene: TRBJ2-7

CDR3 protein: CASSPSGLAGAGEQFF
CDR3 DNA: TGTGCCAGCAGCCCGTCAGGACTAGCGGGAGCGGGTGAGCAGTTCTTC
D gene: TRBD2
V gene: TRBV7-7
CDR3 length: 16
clone size: -
J gene: TRBJ2-1

CDR3 protein: CASGRSGVSYEQYF
CDR3 DNA: TGTGCCAGCGGGCGGAGCGGAGTCTCCTACGAGCAGTACTTC
D gene: -
V gene: TRBV27
CDR3 length: 14
clone size: -
J gene: TRBJ2-7

CDR3 protein: CASSQEGGVNYGYTF
CDR3 DNA: TGCGCCAGCAGCCAAGAAGGGGGGGTTAACTATGGCTACACCTTC
D gene: -
V gene: TRBV4-1
CDR3 length: 15
clone size: once
J gene: TRBJ1-2

CDR3 protein: CAWSGGRSEKLFF
CDR3 DNA: TGTGCCTGGAGTGGGGGGCGATCTGAAAAACTGTTTTTT
D gene: -
V gene: TRBV30
CDR3 length: 13
clone size: once
J gene: TRBJ1-4

CDR3 protein: CAYPCGNSPLHF
CDR3 DNA: -
D gene: -
V gene: TRBV19
CDR3 length: 12
clone size: -
J gene: TRBJ1-6

CDR3 protein: CASSPLGLAMSGANVLTF
CDR3 DNA: TGTGCCAGCTCACCCTTGGGACTAGCGATGTCGGGGGCCAACGTCCTGACTTTC
D gene: TRBD2
V gene: TRBV18
CDR3 length: 18
clone size: -
J gene: TRBJ2-6

CDR3 protein: CASSITGREGETQYF
CDR3 DNA: TGTGCCAGTAGTATCACAGGGCGGGAGGGGGAGACCCAGTACTTC
D gene: TRBD2
V gene: TRBV19
CDR3 length: 15
clone size: -
J gene: TRBJ2-5

CDR3 protein: CASSLDSLGGRNQPQHF
CDR3 DNA: TGTGCCAGCAGCTTAGACTCGCTGGGGGGAAGGAATCAGCCCCAGCATTTT
D gene: -
V gene: TRBV7-2
CDR3 length: 17
clone size: -
J gene: TRBJ1-5

CDR3 protein: CASSVEVGLAGNEQFF
CDR3 DNA: TGTGCCAGCAGCGTAGAAGTTGGACTAGCGGGCAATGAGCAGTTCTTC
D gene: TRBD2
V gene: TRBV9
CDR3 length: 16
clone size: -
J gene: TRBJ2-1

CDR3 protein: CASSHSGRYEQYF
CDR3 DNA: TGTGCCAGCAGCCACAGCGGGAGGTACGAGCAGTACTTC
D gene: TRBD2
V gene: TRBV7-8
CDR3 length: 13
clone size: -
J gene: TRBJ2-7

CDR3 protein: CASSVVDRTYEQYF
CDR3 DNA: TGTGCCAGCAGCGTGGTGGACAGGACCTACGAGCAGTACTTC
D gene: TRBD1
V gene: TRBV9
CDR3 length: 14
clone size: -
J gene: TRBJ2-7

CDR3 protein: CATSDPGQGRPNEQFF
CDR3 DNA: TGTGCCACCAGTGATCCCGGGCAGGGTAGGCCCAATGAGCAGTTCTTC
D gene: -
V gene: TRBV24-1
CDR3 length: 16
clone size: -
J gene: TRBJ2-1

CDR3 protein: CASSVERESRYNEQFF
CDR3 DNA: TGTGCCAGCAGCGTCGAGCGGGAGTCGCGTTACAATGAGCAGTTCTTC
D gene: TRBD2
V gene: TRBV9
CDR3 length: 16
clone size: -
J gene: TRBJ2-1

CDR3 protein: CASSQSLAGYEQYF
CDR3 DNA: TGCGCCAGCAGCCAGAGCCTAGCGGGTTACGAGCAGTACTTC
D gene: TRBD2
V gene: TRBV4-3
CDR3 length: 14
clone size: -
J gene: TRBJ2-7

CDR3 protein: CASSFFPVGQNNEQFF
CDR3 DNA: TGTGCCAGCAGTTTCTTCCCGGTGGGACAAAACAATGAGCAGTTCTTC
D gene: -
V gene: TRBV27
CDR3 length: 16
clone size: -
J gene: TRBJ2-1

CDR3 protein: CAWSVSRAVTEAFF
CDR3 DNA: TGTGCCTGGAGTGTATCGAGAGCGGTCACTGAAGCTTTCTTT
D gene: -
V gene: TRBV30
CDR3 length: 14
clone size: -
J gene: TRBJ1-1

CDR3 protein: CASNNPGLAKNIQYF
CDR3 DNA: TGTGCCAGTAATAACCCGGGACTAGCCAAAAACATTCAGTACTTC
D gene: -
V gene: TRBV19
CDR3 length: 15
clone size: -
J gene: TRBJ2-4

CDR3 protein: CASSETWTGVYEQYF
CDR3 DNA: TGTGCCAGCAGTGAAACCTGGACAGGGGTCTACGAGCAGTACTTC
D gene: TRBD1
V gene: TRBV6-1
CDR3 length: 15
clone size: -
J gene: TRBJ2-7

CDR3 protein: CASSYMRGGETQYF
CDR3 DNA: TGTGCCAGCAGTTACATGAGGGGAGGGGAGACCCAGTACTTC
D gene: TRBD2
V gene: TRBV6-5
CDR3 length: 14
clone size: -
J gene: TRBJ2-5

CDR3 protein: CASSSWTSGHSSYNEQFF
CDR3 DNA: TGTGCCAGTAGTTCCTGGACTAGCGGGCATAGCTCCTACAATGAGCAGTTCTTC
D gene: TRBD2
V gene: TRBV19
CDR3 length: 18
clone size: -
J gene: TRBJ2-1

CDR3 protein: CASTWGQGELNEQFF
CDR3 DNA: TGTGCCAGTACCTGGGGACAGGGCGAACTCAATGAGCAGTTCTTC
D gene: TRBD1
V gene: TRBV19
CDR3 length: 15
clone size: -
J gene: TRBJ2-1

CDR3 protein: CASTRDRVAYGYTF
CDR3 DNA: TGTGCCAGCACCCGAGACAGGGTCGCCTATGGCTACACCTTC
D gene: TRBD1
V gene: TRBV6-5
CDR3 length: 14
clone size: -
J gene: TRBJ1-2

CDR3 protein: CASSQVGLAGSYEQYF
CDR3 DNA: TGCGCCAGCAGCCAAGTCGGACTAGCGGGATCCTACGAGCAGTACTTC
D gene: TRBD2
V gene: TRBV4-1
CDR3 length: 16
clone size: -
J gene: TRBJ2-7

CDR3 protein: CASSSGQNQETQYF
CDR3 DNA: TGTGCCAGCAGCTCCGGACAGAACCAAGAGACCCAGTACTTC
D gene: -
V gene: TRBV7-8
CDR3 length: 14
clone size: -
J gene: TRBJ2-5

CDR3 protein: CASSMTGSSDNTYNEQFF
CDR3 DNA: TGTGCCAGTAGTATGACAGGGAGTAGCGACAATACCTACAATGAGCAGTTCTTC
D gene: TRBD1
V gene: TRBV19
CDR3 length: 18
clone size: -
J gene: TRBJ2-1

CDR3 protein: CASSLRTDQETQYF
CDR3 DNA: TGTGCCAGCAGCCTTAGGACAGACCAAGAGACCCAGTACTTC
D gene: -
V gene: TRBV5-4
CDR3 length: 14
clone size: -
J gene: TRBJ2-5

CDR3 protein: CAWSVRPGLYNEQFF
CDR3 DNA: TGTGCCTGGAGTGTACGACCGGGACTCTACAATGAGCAGTTCTTC
D gene: -
V gene: TRBV30
CDR3 length: 15
clone size: -
J gene: TRBJ2-1

CDR3 protein: CASSLLIRTNEKLFF
CDR3 DNA: TGTGCCAGCAGTTTGTTGATACGGACTAATGAAAAACTGTTTTTT
D gene: -
V gene: TRBV28
CDR3 length: 15
clone size: -
J gene: TRBJ1-4

CDR3 protein: CASKAEGGRSYEQYF
CDR3 DNA: TGTGCCAGCAAGGCAGAAGGGGGCCGGTCCTACGAGCAGTACTTC
D gene: TRBD1
V gene: TRBV6-5
CDR3 length: 15
clone size: -
J gene: TRBJ2-7

CDR3 protein: CASSIGQGTEAFF
CDR3 DNA: TGTGCCAGTAGTATAGGACAGGGGACTGAAGCTTTCTTT
D gene: TRBD1
V gene: TRBV19
CDR3 length: 13
clone size: few
J gene: TRBJ1-1

CDR3 protein: CASSLSGLVDTQYF
CDR3 DNA: TGTGCCAGCAGTTTATCAGGGTTGGTAGATACGCAGTATTTT
D gene: -
V gene: TRBV28
CDR3 length: 14
clone size: -
J gene: TRBJ2-3

CDR3 protein: CASTLTGGNTIYF
CDR3 DNA: TGTGCCAGCACTTTGACAGGGGGAAACACCATATATTTT
D gene: TRBD1
V gene: TRBV11-1
CDR3 length: 13
clone size: -
J gene: TRBJ1-3

CDR3 protein: CASSWDSGQGMSFF
CDR3 DNA: TGCGCCAGCAGCTGGGATTCGGGACAGGGGATGTCTTTCTTT
D gene: TRBD1
V gene: TRBV5-1
CDR3 length: 14
clone size: -
J gene: TRBJ1-1

CDR3 protein: CAWSGVGGGLAGTGELFF
CDR3 DNA: TGTGCCTGGAGTGGTGTGGGCGGGGGACTAGCGGGAACCGGGGAGCTGTTTTTT
D gene: TRBD2
V gene: TRBV30
CDR3 length: 18
clone size: -
J gene: TRBJ2-2